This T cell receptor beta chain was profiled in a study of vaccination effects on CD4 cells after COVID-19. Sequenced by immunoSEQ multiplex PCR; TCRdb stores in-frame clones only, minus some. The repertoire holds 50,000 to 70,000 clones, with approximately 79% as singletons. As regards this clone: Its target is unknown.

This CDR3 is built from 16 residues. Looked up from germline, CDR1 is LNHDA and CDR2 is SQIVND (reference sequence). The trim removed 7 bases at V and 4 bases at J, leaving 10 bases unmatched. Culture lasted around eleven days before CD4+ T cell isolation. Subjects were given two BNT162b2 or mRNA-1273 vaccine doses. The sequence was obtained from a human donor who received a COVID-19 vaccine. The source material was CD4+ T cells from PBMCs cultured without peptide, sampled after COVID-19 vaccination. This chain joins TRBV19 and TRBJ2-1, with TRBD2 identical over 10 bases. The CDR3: CASTSGRTSGYNEQFF. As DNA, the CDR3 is TGTGCCAGTACCTCGGGCCGGACTAGCGGTTACAATGAGCAGTTCTTC.